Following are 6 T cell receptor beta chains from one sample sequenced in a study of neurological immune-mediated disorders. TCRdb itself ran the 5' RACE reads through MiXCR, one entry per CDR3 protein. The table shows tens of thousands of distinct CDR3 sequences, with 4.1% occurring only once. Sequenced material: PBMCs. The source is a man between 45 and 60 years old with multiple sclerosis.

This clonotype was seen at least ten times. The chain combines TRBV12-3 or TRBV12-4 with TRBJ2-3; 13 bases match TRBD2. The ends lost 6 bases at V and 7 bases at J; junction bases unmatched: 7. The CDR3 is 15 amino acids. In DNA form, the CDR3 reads TGTGCCAGCAGACTAGCGGGGGGGCCGAGGCATACGCAGTATTTT. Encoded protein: CASRLAGGPRHTQYF.

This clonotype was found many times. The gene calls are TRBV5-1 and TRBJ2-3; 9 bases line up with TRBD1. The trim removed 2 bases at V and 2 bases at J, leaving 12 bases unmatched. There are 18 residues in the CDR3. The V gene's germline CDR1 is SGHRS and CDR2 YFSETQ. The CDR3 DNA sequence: TGCGCCAGCAGCTTCGTACCGGGACAGGGCCCTCTCACAGATACGCAGTATTTT. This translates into CASSFVPGQGPLTDTQYF.

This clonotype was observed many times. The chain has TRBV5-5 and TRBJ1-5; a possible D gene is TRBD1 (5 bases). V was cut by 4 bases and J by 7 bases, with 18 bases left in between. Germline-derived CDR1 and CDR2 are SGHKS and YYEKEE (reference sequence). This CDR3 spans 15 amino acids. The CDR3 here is CASSTGHLRGQPQHF. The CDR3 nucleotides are TGTGCCAGCAGCACAGGACACTTAAGGGGACAGCCCCAGCATTTT.

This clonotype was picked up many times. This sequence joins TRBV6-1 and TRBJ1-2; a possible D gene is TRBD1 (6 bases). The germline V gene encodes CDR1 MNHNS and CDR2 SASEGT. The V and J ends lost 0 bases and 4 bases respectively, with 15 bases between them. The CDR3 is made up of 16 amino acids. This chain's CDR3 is CASSEASQGLAYGYTF. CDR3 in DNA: TGTGCCAGCAGTGAAGCTAGCCAGGGGTTAGCCTATGGCTACACCTTC.

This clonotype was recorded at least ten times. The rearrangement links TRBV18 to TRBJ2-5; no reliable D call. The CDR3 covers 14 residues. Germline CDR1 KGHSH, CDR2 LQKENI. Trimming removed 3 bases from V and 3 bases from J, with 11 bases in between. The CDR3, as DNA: TGTGCCAGCTCACCTGTGAACAGCGAAGAGACCCAGTACTTC. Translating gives CASSPVNSEETQYF.

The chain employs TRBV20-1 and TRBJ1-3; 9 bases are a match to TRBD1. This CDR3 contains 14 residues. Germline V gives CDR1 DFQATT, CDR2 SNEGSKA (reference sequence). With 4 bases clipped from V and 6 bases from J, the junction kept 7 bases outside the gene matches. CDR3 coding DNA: TGCAGTGCTACAAAGGACAGGGGTAAAAACACCATATATTTT. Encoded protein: CSATKDRGKNTIYF.